This T cell receptor beta chain was recorded in a study of blood T cells in healthy people across ages. Using a J-beta primer mix together with a sample-barcoded 5' primer, a second PCR was run for about 6 to 12 cycles. Each CDR3 protein is one row after TCRdb ran MiXCR on the 5' RACE reads. The table lists 800,000 to 1,300,000 distinct CDR3 sequences, under 30% of them singletons. This CDR3 contains 16 residues. V dropped 2 bases and J dropped 3 bases, with 16 bases sitting between them. Germline V gene lookup returns CDR1 SGHAT and CDR2 FQNNGV. This clonotype was observed a few times. These data were also reused for a study on T cells of mothers and their children.

This TCR derives from a girl aged 2 to 9 in good health. The chain recombines TRBV11-2 with TRBJ2-5, with TRBD2 as a possible D gene (6 bases). Input material: blood. CDR3 protein: CASSLLFGQREETQYF. The CDR3 DNA follows: TGTGCCAGCAGCTTACTGTTCGGTCAGCGGGAAGAGACCCAGTACTTC. Full variable domain (outside the CDR3, taken from reference TRBV11-2 and TRBJ2-5): EAGVAQSPRYKIIEKRQSVAFWCNPISGHATLYWYQQILGQGPKLLIQFQNNGVVDDSQLPKDRFSAERLKGVDSTLKIQPAKLEDSAVYLCASSLLFGQREETQYFGPGTRLLVL.